Following are 32 T cell receptor beta chains from one sample sequenced in a study of control samples from healthy donors and cancer patients. The repertoire was sequenced with immunoSEQ multiplex PCR; TCRdb's copy has only in-frame clones and lacks some. The data show over 100,000 clones, less than 95% seen once. Material for sequencing was blood. Receptors originate from a human donor in good health. The donor label of this sample is uncertain.

The chain carries TRBV5-6 and TRBJ1-6, with D unclear. CDR1 is SGHDT, CDR2 YYEEEE, per germline. The V end lost 0 bases, the J end lost 6 bases, and 7 bases lay between the germline ends. CDR3 size: 14 residues. The CDR3 region is CASSLVQTNSPLHF. For the CDR3, the DNA is TGTGCCAGCAGCTTGGTACAGACTAATTCACCCCTCCACTTT.

The chain links TRBV6-5 to TRBJ2-4, with 8 nucleotides matching TRBD1. Germline loops: CDR1 MNHEY, CDR2 SVGAGI. The CDR3 runs 14 residues. Germline trimming cut 6 bases from V and 7 bases from J; bases unmatched to any gene: 8. The CDR3 nucleotides read TGTGCCAGCAGCCGAGGACAGGGACCTAACATTCAGTACTTC. Translation gives CASSRGQGPNIQYF.

The rearrangement uses TRBV7-8 and TRBJ2-7; 7 bases are a match to TRBD1. Trimming removed 2 bases from V and 4 bases from J; junction bases left unmatched: 8. Germline V gives CDR1 SGHVS, CDR2 FQNEAQ. CDR3 length: 15 amino acids. This CDR3 reads CASSLPTQGLYEQYF. CDR3 in DNA: TGTGCCAGCAGCTTACCCACACAGGGGTTATACGAGCAGTACTTC.

This clone was seen once. V is TRBV5-6 and J is TRBJ1-6, with D unresolved. Trimming took off 6 bases at V and 8 bases at J, with 15 bases between the two ends. CDR3 length: 14 residues. CDR1 is SGHDT and CDR2 is YYEEEE in the germline V gene. This CDR3 reads CASTWGSGYSPLHF. In nucleotides, the CDR3 is TGTGCCAGCACCTGGGGTTCGGGTTATTCACCCCTCCACTTT.

The V gene is TRBV3-1 (or the pseudogene TRBV3-2), the J gene TRBJ1-4, with 9 bases lining up with TRBD1. The V and J ends lost 9 bases and 8 bases, in that order; junction bases with no gene match: 7. In germline, CDR1 is LGHDT, CDR2 YNNKEL (reference sequence). CDR3 size: 13 residues. This CDR3 reads CASMGQGGEKLFF. The CDR3 region has the DNA TGTGCCAGTATGGGACAGGGAGGCGAAAAACTGTTTTTT.

The chain links TRBV5-1 to TRBJ2-7; D gene uncertain. Germline CDR1 reads SGHRS; CDR2 reads YFSETQ. Trimming stripped 1 base from V and 3 bases from J, with 8 bases between. The CDR3 runs to 13 residues. The CDR3 loop reads CASSLSSYYEQYF. DNA for the CDR3: TGCGCCAGCAGCTTGTCAAGTTACTACGAGCAGTACTTC.

V gene TRBV4-2 combines with J gene TRBJ1-5; 8 bases line up with TRBD1. The CDR3 has 13 amino acids. The V segment lost 5 bases and the J segment 7 bases; nucleotides outside the gene matches: 4. Germline V gene data show CDR1 as LGHNA and CDR2 as YNFKEQ. Written as DNA, the CDR3 is TGTGCCAGCAGCACCGACAGGGGACAGCCCCAGCATTTT. This sequence encodes CASSTDRGQPQHF.

This clone was detected a few times. The chain links TRBV7-9 to TRBJ1-1, with D tentatively TRBD1 (5 bases). Germline-derived CDR1 and CDR2 are SEHNR and FQNEAQ (reference sequence). Trimming left V 5 bases short and J 5 bases short, with 15 bases between. The CDR3 is made up of 14 amino acids. This chain's CDR3 is CASSMGTGSTEAFF. The DNA of the CDR3 is TGTGCCAGCAGCATGGGTACAGGCTCAACTGAAGCTTTCTTT.

The chain carries TRBV5-8 and TRBJ1-1; D is uncertain. The CDR3 runs to 14 residues. CDR1 and CDR2 from the germline V gene are SGHTS and YDEGEE. V lost 4 bases, J lost 4 bases, and 14 bases lay in between. CDR3 bases: TGTGCCAGCAGCGCTGCCAGGCTTGGCACTGAAGCTTTCTTT. Amino acids: CASSAARLGTEAFF. Looking up the rest from reference TRBV5-8 and TRBJ1-1 gives the full variable domain: EAGVTQSPTHLIKTRGQQATLRCSPISGHTSVYWYQQALGLGLQFLLWYDEGEERNRGNFPPRFSGRQFPNYSSELNVNALELEDSALYLCASSAARLGTEAFFGQGTRLTVV.

The chain recombines TRBV30 with TRBJ2-2; D uncertain. V shed 2 bases and J shed 4 bases, with 8 bases lying between them. CDR1 and CDR2 from the germline V gene are GTSNPN and SVGIG (reference sequence). The CDR3 consists of 13 residues. The CDR3 DNA is TGTGCCTGGAGTCACCTGTCCACCGGGGAGCTGTTTTTT. As protein: CAWSHLSTGELFF.

The chain combines TRBV20-1 with TRBJ2-7, with 8 nucleotides matching TRBD1. Unmatched junction bases numbered 4, after V lost 3 bases and J lost 0 bases. The CDR3 length is 14 residues. The germline V gene has CDR1 DFQATT and CDR2 SNEGSKA (reference sequence). CDR3 nucleotide sequence: TGCAGTGCTAGTCTGACAGGGGACTCCTACGAGCAGTACTTC. It encodes CSASLTGDSYEQYF.

The J gene is TRBJ1-4, the V gene TRBV15; TRBD1 is a possible D gene (6 bases). Trimming cost V 3 bases and J 9 bases, with 20 bases left between them. The CDR3 totals 16 residues. CDR1 is LNHNV and CDR2 is YYDKDF in the germline V gene (reference sequence). This CDR3 reads CATSSPLRQVQQKLFF. Here the CDR3 DNA reads TGTGCCACCAGCAGTCCATTGAGACAGGTTCAGCAAAAACTGTTTTTT.

This clone was seen only once. The J gene is TRBJ1-1, the V gene TRBV2; D unclear. Trimming shortened V by 7 bases and J by 5 bases, and 14 bases separated the two germline ends. Germline CDR1 and CDR2: SNHLY and FYNNEI. The CDR3 length is 13 residues. CDR3 nucleotide sequence: TGTGCCAGCACATCGGCCCTGCAGACTGAAGCTTTCTTT. It yields the protein CASTSALQTEAFF. The full variable domain, its missing parts supplied by reference TRBV2 and TRBJ1-1, is EPEVTQTPSHQVTQMGQEVILRCVPISNHLYFYWYRQILGQKVEFLVSFYNNEISEKSEIFDDQFSVERPDGSNFTLKIRSTKLEDSAMYFCASTSALQTEAFFGQGTRLTVV.

V is TRBV9 and J is TRBJ1-3, with a tentative D call TRBD1 (6 bases). The CDR3 totals 15 residues. Trimming removed 4 bases at V and 2 bases at J, with 13 bases between. Germline V gene sequence: CDR1 SGDLS, CDR2 YYNGEE. In DNA, the CDR3 is TGTGCCAGCAGCTTAACAGGGTCCGCTGGAAACACCATATATTTT. It yields the protein CASSLTGSAGNTIYF.

This clone was counted a single time. Other DNA sequences in the same sample also yield this CDR3. The gene calls are TRBV3-1 (or the pseudogene TRBV3-2) and TRBJ2-5; weak D call: TRBD1 (6 bases). The V gene lost 6 bases and the J gene lost 2 bases, with 10 bases spanning the gap. Germline CDR1 reads LGHDT; CDR2 reads YNNKEL (reference sequence). This CDR3 has 13 residues. CDR3 protein: CASRKDSQETQYF. The CDR3 nucleotides read TGTGCCAGCAGGAAGGACAGTCAAGAGACCCAGTACTTC.

The chain joins TRBV21-1 to TRBJ1-4; the table's TRBD1 call for D was not verified on the DNA. TRBV21-1 is reported as a pseudogene. The CDR3 consists of 22 residues. CDR3 sequence (DNA): TGTGCCAGCAGCAAGACAGGGGGGCATTCCGCCGTAAGCGACATCCAAAATGAAAAACTGTTTTTT. This codes for CASSKTGGHSAVSDIQNEKLFF.

This clone was recorded once. The chain has TRBV19 and TRBJ2-1, with 8 positions matching TRBD2. The CDR3 consists of 15 residues. Germline-derived CDR1 and CDR2 are LNHDA and SQIVND (reference sequence). V lost 7 bases, J lost 8 bases, and 13 bases stayed unmatched. In DNA, the CDR3 is TGTGCCAGTAATGTTCACGGGGGGGCACTCTATGAGCAGTTCTTC. Protein: CASNVHGGALYEQFF.

Turning to this clone: The sample contains more than one DNA sequence encoding this CDR3. The genes are TRBV5-1 and TRBJ1-2; D possibly corresponds to TRBD1 (6 bases). CDR3 length: 14 residues. Between the trimmed V and J ends, which lost 0 bases and 2 bases, there was a span of 8 bases. CDR1 and CDR2 (germline): SGHRS, YFSETQ. CDR3 loop: CASSLGQENYGYTF. The CDR3 DNA reads as TGCGCCAGCAGCTTGGGACAGGAAAACTATGGCTACACCTTC.

This chain uses TRBV11-2 with TRBJ2-2, with TRBD2 as a possible D gene (6 bases). CDR1 SGHAT and CDR2 FQNNGV come from the germline V gene. CDR3 length: 15 residues. V lost 2 bases, J lost 2 bases, and 9 bases lay in between. The DNA for the CDR3 is TGTGCCAGCAGCTTACGGGGGATTAACACCGGGGAGCTGTTTTTT. It encodes CASSLRGINTGELFF.

The chain joins TRBV25-1 to TRBJ2-3; 7 nucleotides line up with TRBD2. Germline CDR1 reads MGHDK; CDR2 reads SYGVNS. With V trimmed by 1 base and J by 4 bases, 11 bases remained unmatched. The CDR3 is 17 residues long. The DNA for the CDR3 is TGTGCCAGCAGTGAATCGGCAGGGAGGGTACAACCAGATACGCAGTATTTT. Translating it yields CASSESAGRVQPDTQYF.

This clone was seen only a few times. V gene TRBV5-1 combines with J gene TRBJ1-4; D possibly corresponds to TRBD1 (5 bases). The CDR3 runs 16 residues. The V gene's germline CDR1 is SGHRS and CDR2 YFSETQ. V was trimmed by 1 base and J by 5 bases, leaving 15 bases between them. This chain's CDR3 is CASSLWMQGVNEKLFF. DNA of the CDR3: TGCGCCAGCAGCTTGTGGATGCAAGGGGTCAATGAAAAACTGTTTTTT.

The chain couples TRBV5-5 to TRBJ1-4; no definite D call. This CDR3 has 16 amino acids. From germline, CDR1 is SGHKS and CDR2 YYEKEE (reference sequence). With 1 base removed from V and 3 bases from J, the gap between germline ends came to 13 bases. The CDR3 loop reads CASSLRPGAANEKLFF. The CDR3 DNA reads TGTGCCAGCAGCTTGAGGCCAGGAGCTGCTAATGAAAAACTGTTTTTT.

The rearrangement joins TRBV4-2 to TRBJ1-5; D is undetermined. Germline values: CDR1 LGHNA, CDR2 YNFKEQ. V was cut by 0 bases and J by 6 bases, with 15 bases left in between. This CDR3 has 16 amino acids. The chain's CDR3 is CASSQESDEWSQPQHF. The CDR3 DNA is TGTGCCAGCAGCCAAGAATCAGATGAATGGAGTCAGCCCCAGCATTTT.

This chain uses TRBV28 with TRBJ1-2, with a possible D match to TRBD1 (6 bases). Germline V lookup: CDR1 MDHEN, CDR2 SYDVKM. The CDR3 spans 15 residues. Deletions cut 3 bases from V and 7 bases from J, with 18 bases between. The chain's CDR3 is CASSLGVGGASGYTF. CDR3 sequence (DNA): TGTGCCAGCAGTTTGGGAGTTGGGGGGGCTTCTGGCTACACCTTC.

The chain has TRBV13 and TRBJ1-1; D is possibly TRBD1 (6 bases). This CDR3 is 14 amino acids long. Trimming stripped 2 bases from V and 1 base from J, with 8 bases between. Germline lookup yields CDR1 PRHDT and CDR2 FYEKMQ (reference sequence). The CDR3 here is CASSLQGPNTEAFF. For the CDR3, the DNA is TGTGCCAGCAGCTTACAGGGGCCGAACACTGAAGCTTTCTTT.

The V call is TRBV2, the J call TRBJ2-1; 9 bases line up with TRBD2. The CDR3 is 14 residues long. Unmatched junction bases numbered 3, after V lost 4 bases and J lost 5 bases. The germline gives CDR1 SNHLY, CDR2 FYNNEI. This chain's CDR3 is CASSVVAGDNEQFF. The CDR3 bases are TGTGCCAGCAGTGTTGTAGCGGGGGACAATGAGCAGTTCTTC.

The V call is TRBV24-1, the J call TRBJ1-1; D ambiguous. V dropped 1 base and J dropped 1 base, with 3 bases sitting between them. This CDR3 has 13 residues. Germline CDR1 and CDR2: KGHDR and SFDVKD. CDR3 coding DNA: TGTGCCACCAGTGATTTACAGAACACTGAAGCTTTCTTT. It translates to CATSDLQNTEAFF.

This clone was found once. The chain has TRBV12-5 and TRBJ2-2; D possibly corresponds to TRBD1 (5 bases). The CDR3 is 15 residues long. The germline V gene has CDR1 LGHNT and CDR2 FRNRAP. V lost 1 base to trimming and J lost 6 bases, with 12 bases between them. Written as DNA, the CDR3 is TGTGCTAGTGGTTTGGGCCCCATAGGGGCCGGGGAGCTGTTTTTT. This translates into CASGLGPIGAGELFF. Full variable domain (rest looked up from reference TRBV12-5 and TRBJ2-2): DARVTQTPRHKVTEMGQEVTMRCQPILGHNTVFWYRQTMMQGLELLAYFRNRAPLDDSGMPKDRFSAEMPDATLATLKIQPSEPRDSAVYFCASGLGPIGAGELFFGEGSRLTVL.

The rearrangement joins TRBV11-2 to TRBJ2-1, with a tentative D call TRBD2 (6 bases). Germline CDR1 SGHAT, CDR2 FQNNGV. V lost 2 bases and J 2 bases, leaving 19 bases between the germline ends. The CDR3 totals 18 residues. The CDR3 region is CASSLRTKGPGTYNEQFF. The CDR3 DNA reads TGTGCCAGCAGCTTAAGGACTAAGGGACCCGGCACCTACAATGAGCAGTTCTTC.

The V call is TRBV7-9, the J call TRBJ1-6; D remains ambiguous. V lost 5 bases, J lost 7 bases, and 6 bases lay in between. The CDR3 has 12 amino acids. Germline V gene data show CDR1 as SEHNR and CDR2 as FQNEAQ (reference sequence). CDR3 DNA sequence: TGTGCCAGCAGCCTAGAAAATTCACCCCTCCACTTT. This translates into CASSLENSPLHF.

The chain links TRBV10-3 to TRBJ2-5; 8 bases align to TRBD2. V trimming: 3 bases; J trimming: 2 bases; junction bases outside the gene matches: 5. Germline V CDR1 and CDR2: ENHRY, SYGVKD. The CDR3 has 15 amino acids. Here the CDR3 reads CAISDQVAGQETQYF. The CDR3 DNA follows: TGTGCCATCAGTGACCAGGTAGCGGGGCAAGAGACCCAGTACTTC.

The V call is TRBV27, the J call TRBJ2-3, with no clear D. V shed 4 bases and J shed 0 bases, with 5 bases lying between them. Per germline, CDR1 MNHEY and CDR2 SMNVEV (reference sequence). The CDR3 sequence is 13 residues long. The CDR3 DNA reads TGTGCCAGCAGTTACCGTAGCACAGATACGCAGTATTTT. Protein: CASSYRSTDTQYF.